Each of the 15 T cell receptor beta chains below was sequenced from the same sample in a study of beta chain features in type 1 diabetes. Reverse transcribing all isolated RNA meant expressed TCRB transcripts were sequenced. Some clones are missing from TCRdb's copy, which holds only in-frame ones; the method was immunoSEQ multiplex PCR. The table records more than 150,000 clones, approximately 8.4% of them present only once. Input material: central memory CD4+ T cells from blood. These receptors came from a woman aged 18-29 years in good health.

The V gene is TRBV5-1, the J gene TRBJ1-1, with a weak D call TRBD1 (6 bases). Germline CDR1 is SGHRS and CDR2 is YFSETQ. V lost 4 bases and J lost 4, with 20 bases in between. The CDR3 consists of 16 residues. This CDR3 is CASSLRTDSPGTEAFF. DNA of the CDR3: TGCGCCAGCAGCCTACGGACAGACTCCCCTGGCACTGAAGCTTTCTTT.

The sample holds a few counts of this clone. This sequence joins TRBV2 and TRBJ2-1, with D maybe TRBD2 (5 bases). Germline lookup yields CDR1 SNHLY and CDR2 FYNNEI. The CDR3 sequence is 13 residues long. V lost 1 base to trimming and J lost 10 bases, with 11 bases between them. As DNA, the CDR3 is TGTGCCAGCAGTGAAGTGGAGGAAGGCGAGCAGTTCTTC. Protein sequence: CASSEVEEGEQFF.

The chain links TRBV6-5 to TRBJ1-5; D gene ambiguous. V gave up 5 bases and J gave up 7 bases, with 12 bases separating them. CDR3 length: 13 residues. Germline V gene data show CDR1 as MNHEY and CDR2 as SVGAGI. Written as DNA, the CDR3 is TGTGCCAGCAGTAACACATGGCAACAGCCCCAGCATTTT. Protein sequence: CASSNTWQQPQHF.

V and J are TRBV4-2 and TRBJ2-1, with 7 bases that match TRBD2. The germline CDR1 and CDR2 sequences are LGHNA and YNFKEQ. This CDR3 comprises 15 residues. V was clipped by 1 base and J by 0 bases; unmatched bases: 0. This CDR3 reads CASSQGGSSYNEQFF. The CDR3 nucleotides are TGTGCCAGCAGCCAAGGCGGGAGCTCCTACAATGAGCAGTTCTTC.

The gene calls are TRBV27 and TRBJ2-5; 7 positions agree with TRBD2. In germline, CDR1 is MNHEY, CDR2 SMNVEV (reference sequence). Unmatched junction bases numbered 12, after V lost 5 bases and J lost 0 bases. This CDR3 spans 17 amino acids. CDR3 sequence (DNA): TGTGCCAGCAGTCCCGCGCTGGGGCGGGGGAACCAAGAGACCCAGTACTTC. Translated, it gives CASSPALGRGNQETQYF.

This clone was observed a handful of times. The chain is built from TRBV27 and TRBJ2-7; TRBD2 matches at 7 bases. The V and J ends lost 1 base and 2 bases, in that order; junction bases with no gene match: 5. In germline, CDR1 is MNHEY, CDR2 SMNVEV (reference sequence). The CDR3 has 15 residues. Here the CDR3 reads CASSLYPSGTYEQYF. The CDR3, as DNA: TGTGCCAGCAGTTTATACCCTAGCGGCACCTACGAGCAGTACTTC.

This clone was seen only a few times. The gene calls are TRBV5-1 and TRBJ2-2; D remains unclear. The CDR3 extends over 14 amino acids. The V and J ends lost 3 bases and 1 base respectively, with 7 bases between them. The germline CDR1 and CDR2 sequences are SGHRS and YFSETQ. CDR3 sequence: CASSSIQNTGELFF. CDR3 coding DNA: TGCGCCAGCAGCTCTATTCAGAACACCGGGGAGCTGTTTTTT.

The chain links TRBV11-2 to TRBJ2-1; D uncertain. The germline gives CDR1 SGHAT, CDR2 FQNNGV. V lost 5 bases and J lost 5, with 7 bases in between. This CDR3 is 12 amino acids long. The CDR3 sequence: CASSPVNNEQFF. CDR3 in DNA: TGTGCCAGCAGCCCCGTAAACAATGAGCAGTTCTTC.

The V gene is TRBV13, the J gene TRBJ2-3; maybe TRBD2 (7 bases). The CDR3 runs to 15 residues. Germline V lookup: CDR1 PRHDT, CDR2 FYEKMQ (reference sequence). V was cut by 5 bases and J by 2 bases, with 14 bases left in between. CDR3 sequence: CASSRKGGTTDTQYF. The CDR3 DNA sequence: TGTGCCAGCAGCCGGAAGGGGGGGACCACAGATACGCAGTATTTT.

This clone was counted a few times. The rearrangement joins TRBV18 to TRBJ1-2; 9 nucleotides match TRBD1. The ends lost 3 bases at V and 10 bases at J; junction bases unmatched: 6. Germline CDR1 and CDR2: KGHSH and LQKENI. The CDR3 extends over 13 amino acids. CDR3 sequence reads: CASSPPGQGVYTF. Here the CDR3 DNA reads TGTGCCAGCTCACCCCCGGGACAGGGAGTCTACACCTTC. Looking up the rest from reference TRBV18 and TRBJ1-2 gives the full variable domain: NAGVMQNPRHLVRRRGQEARLRCSPMKGHSHVYWYRQLPEEGLKFMVYLQKENIIDESGMPKERFSAEFPKEGPSILRIQQVVRGDSAAYFCASSPPGQGVYTFGSGTRLTVV.

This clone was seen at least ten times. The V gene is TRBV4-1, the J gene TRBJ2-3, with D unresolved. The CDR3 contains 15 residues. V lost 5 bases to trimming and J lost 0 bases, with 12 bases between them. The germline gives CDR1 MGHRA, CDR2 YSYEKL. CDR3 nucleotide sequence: TGCGCCAGCAGCAGTGGCTCCCAGAGCACAGATACGCAGTATTTT. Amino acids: CASSSGSQSTDTQYF.

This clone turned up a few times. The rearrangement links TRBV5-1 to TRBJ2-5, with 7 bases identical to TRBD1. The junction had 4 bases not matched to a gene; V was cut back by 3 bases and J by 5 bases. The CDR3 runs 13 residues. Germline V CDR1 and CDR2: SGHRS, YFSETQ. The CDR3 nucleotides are TGCGCCAGCAGCTCGGACAGGATGGAGACCCAGTACTTC. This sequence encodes CASSSDRMETQYF.

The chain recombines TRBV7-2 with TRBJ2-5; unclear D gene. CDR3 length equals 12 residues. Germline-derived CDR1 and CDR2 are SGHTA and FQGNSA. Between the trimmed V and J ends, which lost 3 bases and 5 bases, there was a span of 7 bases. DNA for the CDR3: TGTGCCAGCAGCTTCTCTCAGGAGACCCAGTACTTC. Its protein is CASSFSQETQYF.

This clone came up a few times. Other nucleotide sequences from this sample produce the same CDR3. The DNA of the CDR3 is TGTGCCAGCAGCTTAGGGGGCGGCCGAGAGACCCAGTACTTC. It specifies CASSLGGGRETQYF. The chain couples TRBV7-2 to TRBJ2-5, with a possible D match to TRBD1 (5 bases). V was clipped by 1 base and J by 4 bases, with 10 bases between them. This CDR3 contains 14 residues. The germline V gene encodes CDR1 SGHTA and CDR2 FQGNSA.

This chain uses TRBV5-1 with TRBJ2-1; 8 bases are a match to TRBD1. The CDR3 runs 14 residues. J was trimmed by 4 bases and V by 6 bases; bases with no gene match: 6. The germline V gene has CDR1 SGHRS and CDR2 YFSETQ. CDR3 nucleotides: TGCGCCAGCAAATCCGACAGGGGTTACAATGAGCAGTTCTTC. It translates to CASKSDRGYNEQFF.